In its sample, the clone carrying this TCR beta chain was seen many times. Its matching antigen is unknown. Germline values: CDR1 SEHNR, CDR2 FQNEAQ (reference sequence). The ends were cut back, 5 bases at V and 4 bases at J, with 15 bases in the middle. This CDR3 is 15 amino acids long. This sample is drawn from a study of T cell repertoires in cytomegalovirus infection. Turning to the study itself: Public signatures in TCR beta pointed to CMV infection and matching HLA type.

Whole-study findings and limits: The response measured ex vivo was dominated by TCR beta clonotypes (HLA-C-restricted and CMV-specific). Cumulative frequency of public TCR beta families picked out carriers of CMV plus the relevant HLA.

In TCRdb, the reads were re-called with MiXCR into one record per CDR3 protein. This sample has 560,000 or so distinct CDR3 sequences, with approximately 17% found just once. The chain carries TRBV7-9 and TRBJ2-1, with D unresolved. This clonotype originated in a human donor in good health (CMV status not recorded). Some clones in this sample may be carry-over from other donors' samples. The sequencing sample was made of CD8+ T cells from PBMCs. The CDR3 loop reads CASSPERTIYNEQFF. The CDR3 DNA is TGTGCCAGCAGCCCCGAGCGTACGATTTACAATGAGCAGTTCTTC. Based on the CDR3 plus reference TRBV7-9 and TRBJ2-1, the full variable domain is DTGVSQNPRHKITKRGQNVTFRCDPISEHNRLYWYRQTLGQGPEFLTYFQNEAQLEKSRLLSDRFSAERPKGSFSTLEIQRTEQGDSAMYLCASSPERTIYNEQFFGPGTRLTVL.